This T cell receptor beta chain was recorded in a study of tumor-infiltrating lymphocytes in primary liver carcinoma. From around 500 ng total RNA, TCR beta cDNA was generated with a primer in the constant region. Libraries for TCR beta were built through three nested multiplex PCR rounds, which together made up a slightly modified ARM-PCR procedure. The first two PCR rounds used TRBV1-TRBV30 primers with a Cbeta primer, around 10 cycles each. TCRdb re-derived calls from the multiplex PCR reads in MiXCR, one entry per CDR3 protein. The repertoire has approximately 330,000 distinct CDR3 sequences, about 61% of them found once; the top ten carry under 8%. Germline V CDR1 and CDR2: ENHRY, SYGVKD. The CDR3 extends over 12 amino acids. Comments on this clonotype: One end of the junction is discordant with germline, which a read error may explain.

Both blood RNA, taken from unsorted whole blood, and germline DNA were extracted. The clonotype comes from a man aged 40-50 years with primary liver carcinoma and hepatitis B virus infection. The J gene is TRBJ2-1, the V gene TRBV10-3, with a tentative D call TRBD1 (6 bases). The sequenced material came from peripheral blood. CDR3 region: CATSEATGVQFF. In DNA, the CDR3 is TGTGCCACCAGTGAGGCGACAGGAGTCCAGTTCTTC.